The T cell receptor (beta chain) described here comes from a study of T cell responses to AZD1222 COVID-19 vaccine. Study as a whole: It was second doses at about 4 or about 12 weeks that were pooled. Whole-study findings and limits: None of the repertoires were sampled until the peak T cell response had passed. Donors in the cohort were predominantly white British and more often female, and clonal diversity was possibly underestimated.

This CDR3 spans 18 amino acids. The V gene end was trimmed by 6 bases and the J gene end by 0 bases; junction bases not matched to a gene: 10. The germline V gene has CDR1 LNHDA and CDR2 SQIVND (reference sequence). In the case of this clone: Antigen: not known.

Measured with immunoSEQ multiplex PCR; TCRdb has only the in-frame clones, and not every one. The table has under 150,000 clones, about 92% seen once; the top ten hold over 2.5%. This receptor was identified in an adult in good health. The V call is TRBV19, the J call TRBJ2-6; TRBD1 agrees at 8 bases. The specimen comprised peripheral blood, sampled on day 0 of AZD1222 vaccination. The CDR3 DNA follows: TGTGCCAGTAGGCCGAGGACAGGGCAGGTCTCTGGGGCCAACGTCCTGACTTTC. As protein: CASRPRTGQVSGANVLTF.